The 24 T cell receptor beta chains listed next were all sequenced from one sample in a study of T-cell reconstitution after alpha-beta-depleted transplantation in children. Unique molecular identifiers were used in preparing the TCRbeta library. TCRdb independently ran MiXCR on the PCR reads; one entry per CDR3 protein. The sample has roughly 310,000 distinct CDR3 sequences; approximately 20% are singletons. Source: PBMCs, mostly from graft donor cells, taken 180 days after TCRalphabeta/CD19-depleted stem cell transplant. The source of these receptors is a male patient younger than 18 who had a stem cell transplant for acute lymphoblastic leukemia, so the T cells may come from the graft donor.

The rearrangement joins TRBV7-9 to TRBJ1-1; D possibly corresponds to TRBD1 (5 bases). V dropped 3 bases and J dropped 1 base, with 9 bases sitting between them. Germline V gene sequence: CDR1 SEHNR, CDR2 FQNEAQ (reference sequence). The CDR3 runs to 14 residues. DNA of the CDR3: TGTGCCAGCAGCTTCTCGAGGGGGAACACTGAAGCTTTCTTT. Amino acid sequence: CASSFSRGNTEAFF. The full variable domain, with the rest looked up from reference TRBV7-9 and TRBJ1-1, is DTGVSQNPRHKITKRGQNVTFRCDPISEHNRLYWYRQTLGQGPEFLTYFQNEAQLEKSRLLSDRFSAERPKGSFSTLEIQRTEQGDSAMYLCASSFSRGNTEAFFGQGTRLTVV.

This chain uses TRBV2 with TRBJ2-3; maybe TRBD1 (5 bases). Germline V gene sequence: CDR1 SNHLY, CDR2 FYNNEI. V lost 2 bases and J lost 2, with 8 bases in between. The CDR3 sequence is 14 residues long. Written as DNA, the CDR3 is TGTGCCAGCAGTGAAACCAGGGCCACAGATACGCAGTATTTT. Protein sequence: CASSETRATDTQYF.

CDR3 DNA: TGTGCCAGCAGCCCTCGGGGGGCGCGGGACACTGAAGCTTTCTTT. It specifies CASSPRGARDTEAFF. This chain connects TRBV7-9 to TRBJ1-1; tentatively, D is TRBD1 (6 bases). The CDR3 sequence is 15 residues long. In germline, CDR1 is SEHNR, CDR2 FQNEAQ (reference sequence). V lost 5 bases, J lost 3 bases, and 16 bases lay in between.

This clonotype has more than one count but fewer than ten. The gene calls are TRBV21-1 and TRBJ2-3; TRBD1, the D gene given by the table, was not confirmed from the DNA. TRBV21-1 is a pseudogene segment. This CDR3 is built from 20 residues. CDR3 nucleotides: TGTGCCAGCAGCAAAGGATCAAGCCAGGGGGCGAGCCTAGCGACAGATACGCAGTATTTT. Translation gives CASSKGSSQGASLATDTQYF.

This clonotype came up a few times. CDR3 amino acids: CASSKDSYLSAFF. The DNA for the CDR3 is TGCGCCAGCAGCAAGGACTCCTACCTCAGTGCTTTCTTT. This chain connects TRBV5-1 to TRBJ1-1; D not resolved. The CDR3 extends over 13 amino acids. Deletions cut 4 bases from V and 11 bases from J, with 18 bases between. Germline assignment: CDR1 SGHRS and CDR2 YFSETQ.

The V call is TRBV7-3, the J call TRBJ2-5; either TRBD1 or TRBD2 may fit D (6 bases each). Germline V lookup: CDR1 SGHTA, CDR2 FQGTGA. The V and J ends lost 1 base and 3 bases respectively, with 12 bases between them. The CDR3 has 15 amino acids. This CDR3 reads CASSLSGGQKETQYF. As DNA, the CDR3 is TGTGCCAGCAGCTTAAGTGGGGGGCAGAAAGAGACCCAGTACTTC.

The CDR3 spells CASIERYNEQFF. The CDR3 nucleotides read TGCGCCAGCATTGAAAGGTACAATGAGCAGTTCTTC. The rearrangement joins TRBV10-2 to TRBJ2-1; D gene ambiguous. Germline CDR1 WSHSY, CDR2 SAAADI. This CDR3 is built from 12 residues. V was shortened by 7 bases and J by 4 bases, with 8 bases between the two germline ends.

This clonotype was observed a few times. The chain is built from TRBV4-2 and TRBJ1-6, with D maybe TRBD1 (5 bases). V was trimmed by 4 bases and J by 3 bases, leaving 22 bases between them. Germline-derived CDR1 and CDR2 are LGHNA and YNFKEQ. The CDR3 totals 19 residues. The CDR3 is CASSPRVQSGLYYNSPLHF. The DNA of the CDR3 is TGTGCCAGCAGCCCCAGGGTTCAAAGCGGCCTTTACTATAATTCACCCCTCCACTTT.

This clonotype was seen more than once but under ten times. The V gene is TRBV7-9, the J gene TRBJ1-6, with D possibly matching TRBD1 (6 bases). Germline-derived CDR1 and CDR2 are SEHNR and FQNEAQ (reference sequence). Trimming took 9 bases from V and 9 from J, leaving 9 bases between them. CDR3 length: 11 residues. The DNA for the CDR3 is TGTGCCAGTGAGGGGGGTTCACCCCTCCACTTT. The encoded protein is CASEGGSPLHF. The full variable domain, completed using reference TRBV7-9 and TRBJ1-6, is DTGVSQNPRHKITKRGQNVTFRCDPISEHNRLYWYRQTLGQGPEFLTYFQNEAQLEKSRLLSDRFSAERPKGSFSTLEIQRTEQGDSAMYLCASEGGSPLHFGNGTRLTVT.

The chain joins TRBV2 to TRBJ2-1; D tentatively fits TRBD1 or TRBD2 (5 bases each). V was shortened by 7 bases and J by 9 bases, with 16 bases between the two germline ends. Germline assignment: CDR1 SNHLY and CDR2 FYNNEI. This CDR3 comprises 13 residues. The CDR3 coding sequence is TGTGCCAGCACCGGGGCCACCTTTATTGAGCAGTTCTTC. Encoded protein: CASTGATFIEQFF.

Only a few counts were recorded for this clonotype. The CDR3: CASSLGGTGIGGELFF. DNA for the CDR3: TGTGCCAGCAGCTTGGGCGGAACGGGTATTGGCGGGGAGCTGTTTTTT. This chain uses TRBV7-3 with TRBJ2-2; no clear D gene. The V and J ends lost 3 bases and 7 bases respectively, with 18 bases between them. This CDR3 has 16 residues. Germline V gene sequence: CDR1 SGHTA, CDR2 FQGTGA.

The J gene is TRBJ2-7, the V gene TRBV27, with a tentative D call TRBD1 (5 bases). The CDR3 runs to 17 residues. V was trimmed by 2 bases and J by 0 bases, leaving 17 bases between them. Germline CDR1 reads MNHEY; CDR2 reads SMNVEV (reference sequence). CDR3 in amino acids: CASSLLRVQGLSYEQYF. The CDR3, as DNA: TGTGCCAGCAGTTTACTCAGGGTCCAGGGCCTCTCCTACGAGCAGTACTTC.

This clonotype appeared a single time. The CDR3 reads CASSRTGDGYEQYF. CDR3 nucleotides: TGTGCCAGCAGCAGGACAGGGGATGGCTATGAGCAGTACTTC. This chain links TRBV7-9 with TRBJ2-7; TRBD1 matches 9 bases. The CDR3 is 14 amino acids. Germline V CDR1 and CDR2: SEHNR, FQNEAQ (reference sequence). With 5 bases clipped from V and 7 bases from J, the junction kept 9 bases outside the gene matches.

V usage is TRBV20-1 and J usage is TRBJ2-1; 10 bases line up with TRBD2. V lost 6 bases and J lost 4; bases outside the gene matches: 12. Germline CDR1 is DFQATT and CDR2 is SNEGSKA (reference sequence). This CDR3 comprises 16 residues. The CDR3 nucleotides read TGCAGTGCGAACTCTCCCCCTAGCGGGAGTTACAATGAGCAGTTCTTC. It translates to CSANSPPSGSYNEQFF.

The chain links TRBV4-1 to TRBJ2-7, with 10 positions matching TRBD2. After removal of 0 bases from V and 6 bases from J, the junction contained 5 bases not matched to a gene. Per germline, CDR1 MGHRA and CDR2 YSYEKL. The CDR3 length is 15 residues. The CDR3 nucleotides are TGCGCCAGCAGCCAAGAGGAGCGGGAGGGGCGCGAGCAGTACTTC. This codes for CASSQEEREGREQYF.

J is TRBJ2-7 and V is TRBV27, with a tentative D call TRBD2 (6 bases). Germline CDR1 reads MNHEY; CDR2 reads SMNVEV (reference sequence). The CDR3 spans 12 residues. V shed 6 bases and J shed 3 bases, with 9 bases lying between them. CDR3 sequence (DNA): TGTGCCAGCAGGGGACTTCGCTACGAGCAGTACTTC. This encodes CASRGLRYEQYF.

This clonotype came up many times. The V call is TRBV7-2, the J call TRBJ2-7; D is ambiguous. The V and J ends lost 3 bases and 2 bases respectively, with 11 bases between them. This CDR3 spans 14 amino acids. Germline CDR1 is SGHTA and CDR2 is FQGNSA. CDR3 DNA sequence: TGTGCCAGCAGCTTCATTCCCTCAGCCTACGAGCAGTACTTC. This gives the protein CASSFIPSAYEQYF.

The chain joins TRBV29-1 to TRBJ2-5; weak D call: TRBD1 (8 bases). The CDR3 covers 15 residues. Trimming pared 5 bases from V and 5 bases from J, leaving 21 bases between. Germline assignment: CDR1 SQVTM and CDR2 ANQGSEA. The CDR3 loop is CSVPGQGGSGETQYF. The CDR3 DNA reads TGCAGCGTTCCCGGACAGGGAGGGAGTGGGGAGACCCAGTACTTC. The whole variable domain, remainder taken from reference TRBV29-1 and TRBJ2-5, is SAVISQKPSRDICQRGTSLTIQCQVDSQVTMMFWYRQQPGQSLTLIATANQGSEATYESGFVIDKFPISRPNLTFSTLTVSNMSPEDSSIYLCSVPGQGGSGETQYFGPGTRLLVL.

This clonotype has a handful of counts. This chain joins TRBV5-1 and TRBJ1-1; D gene ambiguous. Per germline, CDR1 SGHRS and CDR2 YFSETQ. V dropped 4 bases and J dropped 0 bases, with 7 bases sitting between them. The CDR3 totals 13 residues. In DNA form, the CDR3 reads TGCGCCAGCAGCGAGGTTTTGAACACTGAAGCTTTCTTT. As protein: CASSEVLNTEAFF.

This clonotype was counted between two and nine times. The J gene is TRBJ2-7, the V gene TRBV15; 11 bases match TRBD1. Germline V CDR1 and CDR2: LNHNV, YYDKDF (reference sequence). After removal of 3 bases from V and 3 bases from J, the junction contained 7 bases not matched to a gene. CDR3 size: 16 residues. The CDR3 loop is CATSRPPGQGVYEQYF. The CDR3 DNA is TGTGCCACCAGCAGGCCTCCGGGACAGGGGGTCTACGAGCAGTACTTC.

This clonotype was seen a handful of times. The chain uses TRBV7-9 and TRBJ2-1; unclear D gene. The germline V gene encodes CDR1 SEHNR and CDR2 FQNEAQ (reference sequence). Trimming cost V 7 bases and J 11 bases, with 15 bases left between them. The CDR3 totals 12 residues. CDR3 region: CASTIIPDQQFF. Written as DNA, the CDR3 is TGTGCCAGCACCATTATCCCTGATCAGCAGTTCTTC.

This clonotype has just a few counts. V gene TRBV5-6 combines with J gene TRBJ2-3; D may be TRBD2 (6 bases). Trimming left V 0 bases short and J 2 bases short, with 22 bases between. Germline V gene data show CDR1 as SGHDT and CDR2 as YYEEEE. The CDR3 spans 19 residues. The CDR3 coding sequence is TGTGCCAGCAGCTTGGACCGAGGGTACCGGGACTCAAACACAGATACGCAGTATTTT. As protein: CASSLDRGYRDSNTDTQYF.

The chain carries TRBV12-3 or TRBV12-4 and TRBJ2-7, with 8 positions matching TRBD1. Trimming took 6 bases from V and 2 from J; bases not matched to a gene: 6. The CDR3 contains 14 residues. This chain's CDR3 is CASSPRDRPYEQYF. The CDR3 nucleotides read TGTGCCAGCAGCCCCCGGGACAGGCCCTACGAGCAGTACTTC.

The CDR3 spells CASSDSPGVYNEQFF. The DNA for the CDR3 is TGTGCCAGCAGTGACTCCCCGGGAGTGTACAATGAGCAGTTCTTC. The chain recombines TRBV6-4 with TRBJ2-1, with D perhaps TRBD2 (6 bases). Germline CDR1 MRHNA, CDR2 SNTAGT. The length of the CDR3 is 15 residues. Trimming stripped 0 bases from V and 4 bases from J, with 10 bases between.